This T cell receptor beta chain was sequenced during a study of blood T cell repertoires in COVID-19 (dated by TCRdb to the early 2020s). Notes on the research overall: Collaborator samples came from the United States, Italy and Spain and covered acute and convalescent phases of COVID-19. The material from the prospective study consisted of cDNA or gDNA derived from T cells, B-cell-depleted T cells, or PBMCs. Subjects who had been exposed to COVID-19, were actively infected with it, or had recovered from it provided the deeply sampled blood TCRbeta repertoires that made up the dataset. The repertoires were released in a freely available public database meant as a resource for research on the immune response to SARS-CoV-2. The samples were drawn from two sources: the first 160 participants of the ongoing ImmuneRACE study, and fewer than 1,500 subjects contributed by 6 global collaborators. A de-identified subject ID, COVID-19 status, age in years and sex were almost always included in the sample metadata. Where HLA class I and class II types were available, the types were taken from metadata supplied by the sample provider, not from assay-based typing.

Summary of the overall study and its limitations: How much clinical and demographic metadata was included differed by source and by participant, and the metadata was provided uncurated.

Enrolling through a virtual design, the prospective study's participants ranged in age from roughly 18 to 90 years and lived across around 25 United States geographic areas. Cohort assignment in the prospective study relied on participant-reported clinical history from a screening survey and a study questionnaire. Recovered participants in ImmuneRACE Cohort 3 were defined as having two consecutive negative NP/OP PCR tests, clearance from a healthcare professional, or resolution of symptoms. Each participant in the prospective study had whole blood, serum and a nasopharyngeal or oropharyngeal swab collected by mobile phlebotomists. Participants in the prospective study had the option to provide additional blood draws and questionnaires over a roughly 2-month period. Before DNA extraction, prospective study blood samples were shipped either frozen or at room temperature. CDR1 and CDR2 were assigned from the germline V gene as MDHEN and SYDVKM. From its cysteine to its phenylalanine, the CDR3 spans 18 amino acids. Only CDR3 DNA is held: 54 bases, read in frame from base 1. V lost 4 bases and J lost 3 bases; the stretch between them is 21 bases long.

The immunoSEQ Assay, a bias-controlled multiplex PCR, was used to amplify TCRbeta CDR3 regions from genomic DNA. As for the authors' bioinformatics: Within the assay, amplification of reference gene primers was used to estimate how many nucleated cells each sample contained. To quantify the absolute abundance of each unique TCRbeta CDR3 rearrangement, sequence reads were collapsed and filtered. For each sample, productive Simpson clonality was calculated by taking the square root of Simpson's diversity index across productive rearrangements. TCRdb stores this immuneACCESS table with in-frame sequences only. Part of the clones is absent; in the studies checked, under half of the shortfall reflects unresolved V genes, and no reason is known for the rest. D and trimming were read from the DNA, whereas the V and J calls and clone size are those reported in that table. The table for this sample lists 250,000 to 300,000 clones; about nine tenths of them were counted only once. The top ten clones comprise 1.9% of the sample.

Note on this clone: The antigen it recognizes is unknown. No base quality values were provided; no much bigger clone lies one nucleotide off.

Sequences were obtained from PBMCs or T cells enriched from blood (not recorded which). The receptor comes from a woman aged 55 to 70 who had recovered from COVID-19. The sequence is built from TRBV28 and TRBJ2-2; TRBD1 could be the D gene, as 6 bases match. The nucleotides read TGTGCCAGCAGTTCGTACAGGGTTAAAAGTGCTTACACCGGGGAGCTGTTTTTT. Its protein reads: CASSSYRVKSAYTGELFF.